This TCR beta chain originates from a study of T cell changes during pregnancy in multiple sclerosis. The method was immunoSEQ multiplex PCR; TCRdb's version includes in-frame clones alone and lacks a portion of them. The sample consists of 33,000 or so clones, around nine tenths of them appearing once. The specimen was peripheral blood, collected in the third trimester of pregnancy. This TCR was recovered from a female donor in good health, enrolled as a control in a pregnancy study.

CDR3: CARGQGGNQPQHF. CDR3 DNA sequence: TGCGCCAGGGGACAGGGGGGCAATCAGCCCCAGCATTTT. V and J are TRBV5-1 and TRBJ1-5, with 11 bases lining up with TRBD1. Per the germline V gene, CDR1 is SGHRS and CDR2 is YFSETQ. CDR3 size: 13 residues. The V and J ends lost 8 bases and 2 bases, in that order; junction bases with no gene match: 0.